Each of the 26 T cell receptor beta chains below was sequenced from the same sample in a study of blood T cell repertoires in COVID-19. Sequencing used immunoSEQ multiplex PCR; TCRdb keeps in-frame clones, though not all of them. The data show around 160,000 clones, approximately 88% seen once. Specimen: peripheral blood. Receptors were obtained from a man aged 55 to 70 with acute or convalescent COVID-19.

Regarding this clone: The junction differs from germline at one of its ends, possibly a read error. The chain links TRBV2 to TRBJ1-1; no clear D gene. The CDR3 runs 14 residues. Per the germline V gene, CDR1 is SNHLY and CDR2 is FYNNEI. The CDR3 DNA reads as TGTGCCAGCAGTGAACACTCGGGGAACCCTGAAGCTTTCTTT. Amino acids: CASSEHSGNPEAFF.

In DNA, the CDR3 is TGCGCCAGCAGTGAGCGGTACAATGAGCAGTTCTTC. Translated, it gives CASSERYNEQFF. The J gene is TRBJ2-1, the V gene TRBV10-2, with D unresolved. CDR1 is WSHSY, CDR2 SAAADI, per germline. Trimming shortened V by 2 bases and J by 4 bases, and 3 bases separated the two germline ends. The CDR3 has 12 residues.

The chain couples TRBV30 to TRBJ1-1; D remains ambiguous. The CDR3 contains 12 residues. V lost 5 bases and J 2 bases, leaving 9 bases between the germline ends. Germline loops: CDR1 GTSNPN, CDR2 SVGIG (reference sequence). The CDR3 reads CAWVKQNTEAFF. The DNA of the CDR3 is TGTGCCTGGGTTAAACAAAACACTGAAGCTTTCTTT.

This chain connects TRBV30 to TRBJ1-2; D is perhaps TRBD1 (6 bases). This CDR3 is built from 14 residues. Germline values: CDR1 GTSNPN, CDR2 SVGIG (reference sequence). The V end was cut by 3 bases, the J end by 6 bases, with 17 bases between. The CDR3 sequence is CAWRGGTRDNGYTF. The DNA for the CDR3 is TGTGCCTGGAGGGGAGGGACCAGGGACAATGGCTACACCTTC.

This rearrangement joins TRBV5-6 to TRBJ1-5; 8 nucleotides match TRBD1. Germline V gene data show CDR1 as SGHDT and CDR2 as YYEEEE. The CDR3 contains 15 residues. The ends lost 3 bases at V and 0 bases at J; junction bases unmatched: 2. Written as DNA, the CDR3 is TGTGCCAGCAGCTGGACAGGGTATAGCAATCAGCCCCAGCATTTT. Translation gives CASSWTGYSNQPQHF.

The chain couples TRBV4-2 to TRBJ1-2; TRBD1 is a possible D gene (5 bases). The CDR3 consists of 14 residues. CDR1 is LGHNA and CDR2 is YNFKEQ in the germline V gene. Trimming left V 0 bases short and J 8 bases short, with 13 bases between. CDR3 sequence: CASSQEGQVGGYTF. For the CDR3, the DNA is TGTGCCAGCAGCCAAGAGGGGCAGGTGGGCGGCTACACCTTC.

This clone was counted a single time. The rearrangement links TRBV29-1 to TRBJ2-7; 9 nucleotides agree with TRBD1. Trimming at V came to 4 bases and at J to 6 bases, leaving 10 bases not matched to a gene. Germline V gene lookup returns CDR1 SQVTM and CDR2 ANQGSEA. This CDR3 contains 14 residues. The DNA of the CDR3 is TGCAGCGTTGTACGGGGGACAGGGATGGGCGAGCAGTACTTC. The encoded protein is CSVVRGTGMGEQYF.

This chain connects TRBV5-1 to TRBJ2-1, with 10 positions matching TRBD2. The V segment lost 4 bases and the J segment 6 bases; nucleotides outside the gene matches: 7. Germline values: CDR1 SGHRS, CDR2 YFSETQ. This CDR3 comprises 15 residues. This CDR3 is CASSLLSGGVNEQFF. The CDR3 bases are TGCGCCAGCAGCCTTCTGAGCGGGGGGGTCAATGAGCAGTTCTTC.

This chain uses TRBV20-1 with TRBJ2-7, with 14 bases lining up with TRBD2. CDR1 DFQATT and CDR2 SNEGSKA come from the germline V gene (reference sequence). The junction had 7 bases not matched to a gene; V was cut back by 3 bases and J by 6 bases. The CDR3 loop spans 15 amino acids. CDR3 sequence reads: CSASKTSGGVSEQYF. The DNA of the CDR3 is TGCAGTGCTAGTAAGACTAGCGGGGGGGTTTCCGAGCAGTACTTC.

The CDR3 sequence is CASSAAGGPYTQYF. DNA for the CDR3: TGTGCCAGCTCCGCGGCGGGGGGGCCTTATACGCAGTATTTT. V and J are TRBV27 and TRBJ2-3; 9 bases match TRBD2. This CDR3 spans 14 amino acids. Trimming took 8 bases from V and 7 from J; bases not matched to a gene: 10. Germline V lookup: CDR1 MNHEY, CDR2 SMNVEV (reference sequence).

This chain connects TRBV3-1 (or the pseudogene TRBV3-2) to TRBJ1-3; D call uncertain. V was clipped by 5 bases and J by 2 bases, with 16 bases between them. Germline lookup yields CDR1 LGHDT and CDR2 YNNKEL (reference sequence). The CDR3 is made up of 16 amino acids. As DNA, the CDR3 is TGTGCCAGCAGCGCCAAGCCCCCCACGACTGGAAACACCATATATTTT. Translated, it gives CASSAKPPTTGNTIYF.

V gene TRBV27 combines with J gene TRBJ2-1; 7 nucleotides align to TRBD2. Germline CDR1 is MNHEY and CDR2 is SMNVEV (reference sequence). The junction had 6 bases not matched to a gene; V was cut back by 2 bases and J by 8 bases. The CDR3 is 14 amino acids. The CDR3 nucleotides read TGTGCCAGCAGTTTACGCGGGGGATTTGATGAGCAGTTCTTC. It yields the protein CASSLRGGFDEQFF.

The chain is built from TRBV18 and TRBJ2-3, with 10 bases identical to TRBD2. CDR1 and CDR2 (germline): KGHSH, LQKENI. The CDR3 sequence is 16 residues long. The trim removed 2 bases at V and 5 bases at J, leaving 7 bases unmatched. CDR3 in amino acids: CASSPIQRGGGDTQYF. In DNA, the CDR3 is TGTGCCAGCTCACCAATCCAGCGGGGGGGTGGAGATACGCAGTATTTT.

CDR3 region: CSASLGANEKLFF. As DNA, the CDR3 is TGCAGTGCTAGTCTAGGGGCTAATGAAAAACTGTTTTTT. The chain links TRBV20-1 to TRBJ1-4, with D possibly TRBD1 on 5 matching bases. Germline assignment: CDR1 DFQATT and CDR2 SNEGSKA (reference sequence). The CDR3 length is 13 residues. V was trimmed by 3 bases and J by 3 bases, leaving 8 bases between them.

The J gene is TRBJ2-7, the V gene TRBV5-6, with D perhaps TRBD2 (5 bases). V lost 4 bases, J lost 3 bases, and 14 bases lay in between. The CDR3 totals 14 residues. CDR1 and CDR2 (germline): SGHDT, YYEEEE. CDR3 sequence reads: CASSPRGGLYEQYF. The CDR3 region has the DNA TGTGCCAGCAGCCCAAGAGGAGGTCTCTACGAGCAGTACTTC.

The DNA for the CDR3 is TGTGCCAGCAGCCTCAACTATGGCTACACCTTC. As protein: CASSLNYGYTF. The chain employs TRBV12-3 or TRBV12-4 and TRBJ1-2; D is uncertain. CDR3 length: 11 amino acids. The V and J ends lost 6 bases and 2 bases respectively, with 4 bases between them.

V gene TRBV24-1 combines with J gene TRBJ2-7; D is possibly TRBD2 (6 bases). Trimming took off 3 bases at V and 6 bases at J, with 17 bases between the two ends. This CDR3 spans 15 amino acids. The germline gives CDR1 KGHDR, CDR2 SFDVKD. CDR3 sequence reads: CATSDQLAPGGEQYF. The CDR3 coding sequence is TGTGCCACCAGTGATCAGCTAGCACCCGGGGGCGAGCAGTACTTC.

J is TRBJ1-1 and V is TRBV6-1; no reliable D call. CDR3 length: 14 amino acids. Trimming pared 2 bases from V and 3 bases from J, leaving 10 bases between. Germline lookup yields CDR1 MNHNS and CDR2 SASEGT. The CDR3 DNA follows: TGTGCCAGCAGTGAATCAGTGGCGGACACTGAAGCTTTCTTT. It encodes CASSESVADTEAFF.

The rearrangement links TRBV5-1 to TRBJ1-6; 8 bases are shared with TRBD1. The germline gives CDR1 SGHRS, CDR2 YFSETQ. The CDR3 runs to 16 residues. V was pared by 4 bases and J by 10 bases, with 13 bases of the junction left unmatched. CDR3 residues: CASSPLGGQGRSPLHF. The CDR3 DNA sequence: TGCGCCAGCAGCCCCTTGGGCGGACAGGGACGATCACCCCTCCACTTT.

This chain joins TRBV5-4 and TRBJ2-7, with no clear D. Germline CDR1 is SGHNT and CDR2 is YYREEE (reference sequence). The CDR3 is 14 residues long. V gave up 0 bases and J gave up 2 bases, with 9 bases separating them. Here the CDR3 DNA reads TGTGCCAGCAGCTTGGATGCAGTAACCTACGAGCAGTACTTC. It yields the protein CASSLDAVTYEQYF.

The rearrangement joins TRBV3-1 (or the pseudogene TRBV3-2) to TRBJ1-1; D is uncertain. Trimming cost V 4 bases and J 0 bases, with 6 bases left between them. This CDR3 comprises 13 residues. Germline loops: CDR1 LGHDT, CDR2 YNNKEL (reference sequence). The CDR3 DNA follows: TGTGCCAGCAGCCCCGACATGAACACTGAAGCTTTCTTT. Amino acids: CASSPDMNTEAFF.

V gene TRBV27 combines with J gene TRBJ2-1; perhaps TRBD1 as D (5 bases). CDR1 is MNHEY and CDR2 is SMNVEV in the germline V gene (reference sequence). This CDR3 contains 17 residues. Trimming took off 6 bases at V and 6 bases at J, with 24 bases between the two ends. The CDR3 here is CASSPIVVKRGSNEQFF. CDR3 DNA: TGTGCCAGCAGCCCCATCGTGGTGAAAAGGGGTTCCAATGAGCAGTTCTTC.

The J gene is TRBJ1-2, the V gene TRBV19; the D gene is possibly TRBD1 (5 bases). This CDR3 is 11 amino acids long. Trimming removed 3 bases at V and 9 bases at J, with 8 bases between. The germline V gene encodes CDR1 LNHDA and CDR2 SQIVND (reference sequence). This CDR3 is CASSIKGSYTF. CDR3 in DNA: TGTGCCAGTAGTATCAAGGGGAGCTACACCTTC.

V gene TRBV2 combines with J gene TRBJ1-1; D unclear. Trimming shortened V by 10 bases and J by 0 bases, and 12 bases separated the two germline ends. This CDR3 has 13 amino acids. Germline V gene sequence: CDR1 SNHLY, CDR2 FYNNEI. The CDR3 loop reads CATTLRVNTEAFF. The CDR3 DNA reads as TGTGCCACAACACTGAGGGTGAACACTGAAGCTTTCTTT.

The chain uses TRBV6-5 and TRBJ1-6; D is perhaps TRBD1 (6 bases). Trimming cost V 6 bases and J 4 bases, with 10 bases left between them. Germline CDR1 reads MNHEY; CDR2 reads SVGAGI. The CDR3 runs to 14 residues. DNA for the CDR3: TGTGCCAGCAGCTCCAGGGGTTATAATTCACCCCTCCACTTT. Translating it yields CASSSRGYNSPLHF.

The chain couples TRBV10-3 to TRBJ1-5; D might be TRBD1 (6 bases). CDR3 length: 14 residues. Germline loops: CDR1 ENHRY, CDR2 SYGVKD. With 4 bases removed from V and 8 bases from J, the gap between germline ends came to 15 bases. CDR3 in DNA: TGTGCCATCAGTGCGGCAGGGGAAGGAAAGCCCCAGCATTTT. This translates into CAISAAGEGKPQHF.